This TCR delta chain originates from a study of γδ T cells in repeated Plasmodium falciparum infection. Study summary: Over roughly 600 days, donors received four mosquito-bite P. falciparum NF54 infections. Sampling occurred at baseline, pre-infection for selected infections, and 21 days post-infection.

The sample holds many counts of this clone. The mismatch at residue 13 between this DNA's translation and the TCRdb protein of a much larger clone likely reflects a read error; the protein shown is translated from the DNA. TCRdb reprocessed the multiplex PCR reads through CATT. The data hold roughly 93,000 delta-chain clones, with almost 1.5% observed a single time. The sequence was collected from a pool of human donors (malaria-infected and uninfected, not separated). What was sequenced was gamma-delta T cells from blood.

The CDR3 bases are TGTGCCTGTGACAAACTGGGGGACCCGTACACCGATAGACTCATCTTT. It is translated as CACDKLGDPYTDRLIF. V is TRDV2 and J is TRDJ1; 9 bases agree with TRDD3. The J gene was not available in TCRdb and was assigned here by matching the DNA to germline segments. Germline CDR1 is GEAIGNYY and CDR2 is EKD. The CDR3 is made up of 16 amino acids.